What follows is one T cell receptor beta chain and its context. These data originate in a study of blood T cell repertoires in COVID-19. Study information: Material from acute and convalescent COVID-19 was sourced from the United States, Italy and Spain. T cells, B-cell-depleted T cells, or PBMCs supplied cDNA or gDNA.

This CDR3 is built from 15 residues. CDR1 and CDR2 from the germline V gene are MNHEY and SVGAGI. V was clipped by 6 bases and J by 4 bases, with 16 bases between them. Original processing notes: How many nucleated cells were present was estimated from reference gene primer amplification. Profiled with immunoSEQ multiplex PCR; TCRdb holds only in-frame clones, not every one. The V and J calls and clone size come from that table; D and trimming were worked out from the DNA. This table has about 410,000 clones, approximately 90% appearing once. Sample: peripheral blood. The chain links TRBV6-5 to TRBJ2-1; D remains unclear. This clonotype originated in a woman aged 25-40 years with active or convalescent COVID-19. CDR3 coding DNA: TGTGCCAGCAGACTGACCAGGATGCTGTACAATGAGCAGTTCTTC. Encoded protein: CASRLTRMLYNEQFF.